These T cell receptor beta chains were read from a single sample in a study of blood T cells in healthy people across ages. TCRdb redid the calling of the 5' RACE reads with MiXCR, one entry per CDR3 protein. The repertoire includes approximately 800,000 distinct CDR3 sequences, more than 20% of them detected once, and under 4% sits in the top ten. These same data were also listed under a study on T cells of mothers and their children.

The material sequenced was blood. The source of these receptors is a boy younger than 18 in good health. CDR3s include the opening cysteine and the closing phenylalanine or tryptophan. A D gene is named only where the DNA matches it firmly. The size entry is marked missing in some rows and otherwise reads once, few, many or a size class.

>TRBV27|NA|TRBJ2-7|few
TGTGCCAGCAGTTTATCCTCGGCGGCCTACGAGCAGTACTTC
CASSLSSAAYEQYF
>TRBV30|NA|TRBJ2-7|few
TGTGCCTGGAGTCCAGGGTCCTACGAGCAGTACTTC
CAWSPGSYEQYF
>TRBV9|NA|TRBJ1-2|NA
TGTGCCAGCGGAAAAGGGTCCAACTATGGCTACACCTTC
CASGKGSNYGYTF
>TRBV29-1|NA|TRBJ2-3|NA
TGCAGCCAACGGGGGGTAACAGGGTCAGATACGCAGTATTTT
CSQRGVTGSDTQYF
>TRBV20-1|TRBD1|TRBJ2-1|NA
TGCAGTGCTAGACGGCAGGGGGCCGGCAATGAGCAGTTCTTC
CSARRQGAGNEQFF
>TRBV30|TRBD2|TRBJ2-5|few
TGTGCCTGGAGTTGGGGGGGGAGCCAAGAGACCCAGTACTTC
CAWSWGGSQETQYF
>TRBV29-1|TRBD1|TRBJ2-2|NA
TGCAGCGTTGGGGACAGGGACACCGAGGAGCTGTTTTTT
CSVGDRDTEELFF
>TRBV20-1|NA|TRBJ2-1|NA
TGCAGTGCTCGACCAGGACCGGGGCTCAATGAGCAGTTCTTC
CSARPGPGLNEQFF
>TRBV29-1|TRBD1|TRBJ1-2|NA
TGCAGCGTTGTACAACAGGGGACCCCTGGCTACACCTTC
CSVVQQGTPGYTF
>TRBV7-9|NA|TRBJ1-1|few
TGTGCCAGCAGCTTACTCCCCACTGAAGCTTTCTTT
CASSLLPTEAFF
>TRBV4-3|NA|TRBJ2-1|NA
TGCGCCAGCAACCAAGATGCGGGGCCTCCAAACAATGAGCAGTTCTTC
CASNQDAGPPNNEQFF
>TRBV28|NA|TRBJ2-2|few
TGTGCCAGCAGATTTCCGGGGCCAGGGCGGTGGGTCGGGGAGCTGTTTTTT
CASRFPGPGRWVGELFF
>TRBV5-1|NA|TRBJ2-3|NA
TGCGCCAGCAGCTTGGCCAGGAGGAGGAGCACAGATACGCAGTATTTT
CASSLARRRSTDTQYF
>TRBV7-6|NA|TRBJ2-4|NA
TGTGCCAGCAGCCCGGGTTGGGAAAACATTCAGTACTTC
CASSPGWENIQYF
>TRBV9|NA|TRBJ2-7|few
TGTGCCAGCAGCGTAGGCACAGGAGCTCTTTCCTACGAGCAGTACTTC
CASSVGTGALSYEQYF
>TRBV28|NA|TRBJ1-1|NA
TGTGCCAGCAGCGTAAGCGGCAGGGGCCGTGGTACTGAAGCTTTCTTT
CASSVSGRGRGTEAFF
>TRBV28|NA|TRBJ1-2|NA
TGTGCCAGCAGTTTTTCCAGTGACCCTGGCTACACCTTC
CASSFSSDPGYTF
>TRBV7-2|TRBD2|TRBJ2-1|few
TGTGCCAGCAGCTTAGTAGCGGGAGGGCCCAATGAGCAGTTCTTC
CASSLVAGGPNEQFF
>TRBV2|NA|TRBJ2-3|NA
TGTGCCAGCAGTGAAGCGCGCAGGGGCTACACAGATACGCAGTATTTT
CASSEARRGYTDTQYF
>TRBV4-3|TRBD1|TRBJ1-4|NA
TGCGCCAGCAGCCCCGGGACAGGGGGCGGCGGTAATGAAAAACTGTTTTTT
CASSPGTGGGGNEKLFF
>TRBV7-2|TRBD1|TRBJ2-7|NA
TGTGCCAGCAGCCGTGTAGGACAGGGGGCGTTCTACGAGCAGTACTTC
CASSRVGQGAFYEQYF
>TRBV5-1|TRBD2|TRBJ2-5|NA
TGCGCCAACAGCTACTCGACTAGCGGGGGAGGAGAGACCCAGTACTTC
CANSYSTSGGGETQYF
>TRBV29-1|NA|TRBJ2-5|few
TGCAGCGTTACTGGACAGATCATCCAAGAGACCCAGTACTTC
CSVTGQIIQETQYF
>TRBV10-3|TRBD2|TRBJ2-1|NA
TGTGCCATCAGCGTGGGTAGCGGGGGGTTATACAATGAGCAGTTCTTC
CAISVGSGGLYNEQFF
>TRBV5-5|TRBD2|TRBJ2-7|NA
TGTGCCAGCAGCACCCAGCGGGAGTCGTACGAGCAGTACTTC
CASSTQRESYEQYF
>TRBV6-6|TRBD1|TRBJ1-2|NA
TGTGCCAGCAGTTGGGACAGGGCCGCTTCTGGTGGCTACACCTTC
CASSWDRAASGGYTF
>TRBV28|TRBD1|TRBJ2-7|many
TGTGCCAGCAGTAAGGGTGGGCAGGGGGCACACGAGCAGTACTTC
CASSKGGQGAHEQYF
>TRBV6-1|NA|TRBJ2-2|once
TGTGCCAGCAGTAATGTGGCAGGGACGAACACCGGGGAGCTGTTTTTT
CASSNVAGTNTGELFF
>TRBV6-6|TRBD2|TRBJ2-5|NA
TGTGCCAGCAAAACTAGCGGGGGGGAAGAGACCCAGTACTTC
CASKTSGGEETQYF
>TRBV29-1|NA|TRBJ2-7|few
TGCAGCGTTGAAGCCCTTAGGAAGGGTATTTACGAGCAGTACTTC
CSVEALRKGIYEQYF
>TRBV4-3|TRBD1|TRBJ2-3|few
TGCGCCAGCAGCCAAGATCTTGGACAGGGGGCCACAGATACGCAGTATTTT
CASSQDLGQGATDTQYF
>TRBV3-1|NA|TRBJ1-1|NA
TGTGCCAGCAGCCAACAAGGGCCTAACACTGAAGCTTTCTTT
CASSQQGPNTEAFF
>TRBV4-3|NA|TRBJ2-3|once
TGCGCCAGCAGCCAATTTGCGGCAGGCACAGATACGCAGTATTTT
CASSQFAAGTDTQYF
>TRBV6-4|TRBD2|TRBJ2-1|NA
TGTGCCAGCAGTGAAGGGACTAGCGGGTTCAATGAGCAGTTCTTC
CASSEGTSGFNEQFF